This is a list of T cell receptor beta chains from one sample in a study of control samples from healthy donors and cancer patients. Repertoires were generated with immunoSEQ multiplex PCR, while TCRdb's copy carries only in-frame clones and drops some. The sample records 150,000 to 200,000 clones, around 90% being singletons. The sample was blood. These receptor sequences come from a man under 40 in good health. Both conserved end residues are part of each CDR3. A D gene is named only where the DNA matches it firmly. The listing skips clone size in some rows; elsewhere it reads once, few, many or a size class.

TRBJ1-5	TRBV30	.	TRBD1	CAWSKDRPDGNQPQHF	TGTGCCTGGAGTAAGGACAGGCCCGATGGCAATCAGCCCCAGCATTTT
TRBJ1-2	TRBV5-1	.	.	CASSLTGSQAGVYGYTF	TGCGCCAGCAGCTTGACAGGTTCGCAGGCAGGAGTCTATGGCTACACCTTC
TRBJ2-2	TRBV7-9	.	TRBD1	CASSPFDRVGTGELFF	TGTGCCAGCAGCCCCTTCGACAGGGTAGGCACCGGGGAGCTGTTTTTT
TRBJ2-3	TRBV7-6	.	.	CASSPKTGYPHTDTQYF	TGTGCCAGCAGCCCAAAAACAGGGTACCCCCACACAGATACGCAGTATTTT
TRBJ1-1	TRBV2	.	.	CASSEEGRENTEAFF	TGTGCCAGCAGTGAAGAGGGCAGGGAGAACACTGAAGCTTTCTTT
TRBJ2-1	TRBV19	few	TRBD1	CASRGQGLNEQFF	TGTGCCAGTAGGGGACAGGGTCTCAATGAGCAGTTCTTC
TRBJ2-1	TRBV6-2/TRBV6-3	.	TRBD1	CASSPWTGGSEQFF	TGTGCCAGCAGCCCGTGGACAGGGGGCAGTGAGCAGTTCTTC
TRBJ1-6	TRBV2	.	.	CASSFSPGQNSPLHF	TGTGCCAGCAGTTTTTCCCCGGGACAAAATTCACCCCTCCACTTT
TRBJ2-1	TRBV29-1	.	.	CSNLKSGPFSEQFF	TGCAGCAATTTGAAAAGCGGACCGTTCTCTGAGCAGTTCTTC
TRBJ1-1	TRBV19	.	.	CASSVGRSDFTEAFF	TGTGCCAGTAGTGTGGGCAGGTCGGATTTTACTGAAGCTTTCTTT
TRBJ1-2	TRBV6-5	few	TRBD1	CASSPWAGQGYGYTF	TGTGCCAGCAGTCCGTGGGCCGGACAGGGGTATGGCTACACCTTC
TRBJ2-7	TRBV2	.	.	CASSGGSSYEQYF	TGTGCCAGCAGTGGAGGTAGCTCCTACGAGCAGTACTTC
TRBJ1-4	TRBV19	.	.	CASREPGDSEKLFF	TGTGCCAGTAGGGAACCGGGAGACAGCGAAAAACTGTTTTTT
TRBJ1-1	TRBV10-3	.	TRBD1	CAISDEQGADAFF	TGTGCCATCAGTGACGAACAGGGGGCGGATGCTTTCTTT
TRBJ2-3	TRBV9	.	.	CASSVSRSADTQYF	TGTGCCAGCAGCGTAAGCAGGTCAGCGGATACGCAGTATTTT
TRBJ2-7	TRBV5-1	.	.	CASSFGGPIYEQYF	TGCGCCAGCAGCTTCGGGGGGCCGATCTACGAGCAGTACTTC
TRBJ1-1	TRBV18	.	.	CASSPPGNTEAFF	TGTGCCAGCTCACCACCCGGGAACACTGAAGCTTTCTTT